What follows are 20 T cell receptor beta chains derived from one specimen sequenced in a study of sequential checkpoint blockade in melanoma. Measured with immunoSEQ multiplex PCR; TCRdb has only the in-frame clones, and not every one. Among under 9,500 clones, 57% were seen once, and the ten largest hold more than 35%. Stated treatment: randomized to nivolumab then ipilimumab (arm A) or the reverse (arm B). The specimen comprised CD8+ T cells sorted from blood (inferred from file names), sampled from a patient given nivolumab and ipilimumab in sequence. These receptors were collected from a human donor with melanoma.

CDR3 nucleotides: TGTGCCAGCAGTGAAGCCGGGGGGGCAGTCGATGAGCAGTTCTTC. Protein product: CASSEAGGAVDEQFF. J is TRBJ2-1 and V is TRBV6-4, with TRBD2 matching over 8 bases. CDR1 and CDR2 from the germline V gene are MRHNA and SNTAGT. The CDR3 is made up of 15 amino acids. Trimming removed 3 bases from V and 8 bases from J; junction bases left unmatched: 9.

The chain recombines TRBV28 with TRBJ1-5; D possibly corresponds to TRBD1 (5 bases). The CDR3 is made up of 14 amino acids. Germline loops: CDR1 MDHEN, CDR2 SYDVKM. V lost 2 bases and J 3 bases, leaving 8 bases between the germline ends. The CDR3 loop is CASSLDSHNQPQHF. The CDR3 DNA is TGTGCCAGCAGTTTAGACAGCCACAATCAGCCCCAGCATTTT.

The chain carries TRBV10-3 and TRBJ2-7; 9 bases line up with TRBD2. V was clipped by 10 bases and J by 4 bases; unmatched bases: 8. CDR3 length: 13 amino acids. Germline lookup yields CDR1 ENHRY and CDR2 SYGVKD. For the CDR3, the DNA is TGTGCCACACTCGGGACTAGCAGTTACGAGCAGTACTTC. Its protein is CATLGTSSYEQYF.

This clone was detected a few times. The chain uses TRBV7-3 and TRBJ1-3; 7 bases are shared with TRBD1. The germline V gene has CDR1 SGHTA and CDR2 FQGTGA. The CDR3 is 14 residues long. Trimming at V came to 3 bases and at J to 4 bases, leaving 3 bases not matched to a gene. The CDR3 is CASSLGTVGNTIYF. The CDR3 DNA reads as TGTGCCAGCAGCTTGGGGACAGTCGGAAACACCATATATTTT.

The rearrangement links TRBV10-3 to TRBJ2-1, with a weak D call TRBD1 (6 bases). Trimming took 7 bases from V and 4 from J, leaving 11 bases between them. Germline V gives CDR1 ENHRY, CDR2 SYGVKD. The CDR3 runs 13 residues. CDR3 in amino acids: CAINPGEYNEQFF. The CDR3 region has the DNA TGTGCCATCAACCCAGGGGAATACAATGAGCAGTTCTTC.

The chain employs TRBV15 and TRBJ2-1, with 10 positions matching TRBD2. The length of the CDR3 is 14 residues. From germline, CDR1 is LNHNV and CDR2 YYDKDF (reference sequence). Trimming took 3 bases from V and 10 from J; bases not matched to a gene: 6. The CDR3 sequence is CATSSLAGEREQFF. CDR3 bases: TGTGCCACCAGCAGCCTAGCGGGGGAAAGGGAGCAGTTCTTC.

As concerns this clone: Additional DNA sequences in this sample encode the identical CDR3. The rearrangement uses TRBV19 and TRBJ2-7; 8 nucleotides align to TRBD2. Trimming took 1 base from V and 3 from J; bases not matched to a gene: 2. This CDR3 comprises 14 residues. Germline assignment: CDR1 LNHDA and CDR2 SQIVND (reference sequence). CDR3 residues: CASSIGAGGYEQYF. The CDR3 nucleotides read TGTGCCAGTAGTATAGGGGCGGGAGGCTACGAGCAGTACTTC.

A few counts support this clone. The chain couples TRBV5-6 to TRBJ2-3; 7 bases line up with TRBD2. The CDR3 contains 14 residues. The junction had 4 bases not matched to a gene; V was cut back by 3 bases and J by 3 bases. CDR1 is SGHDT and CDR2 is YYEEEE in the germline V gene. CDR3 nucleotides: TGTGCCAGCAGCTATGGGGGGGGGACAGATACGCAGTATTTT. It is translated as CASSYGGGTDTQYF. The full variable domain, in which reference TRBV5-6 and TRBJ2-3 provide the parts outside the CDR3, is DAGVTQSPTHLIKTRGQQVTLRCSPKSGHDTVSWYQQALGQGPQFIFQYYEEEERQRGNFPDRFSGHQFPNYSSELNVNALLLGDSALYLCASSYGGGTDTQYFGPGTRLTVL.

This CDR3 is CASSLTGGSNEQFF. In DNA, the CDR3 is TGTGCCAGCAGTTTAACAGGGGGGTCGAATGAGCAGTTCTTC. The rearrangement uses TRBV6-6 and TRBJ2-1; 8 bases fit TRBD1. V was clipped by 4 bases and J by 7 bases; unmatched bases: 6. Germline CDR1 and CDR2: MNHNY and SVGAGI (reference sequence). The CDR3 is 14 amino acids.

This chain uses TRBV7-2 with TRBJ2-6, with no clear D. CDR3 length: 18 amino acids. The ends were cut back, 1 base at V and 2 bases at J, with 15 bases in the middle. Per the germline V gene, CDR1 is SGHTA and CDR2 is FQGNSA. The CDR3 nucleotides read TGTGCCAGCAGCTTAGTATGGCAGGCCCTAACTGGGGCCAACGTCCTGACTTTC. It codes for CASSLVWQALTGANVLTF.

The chain has TRBV11-1 and TRBJ2-5; TRBD1 is a possible D gene (6 bases). The germline gives CDR1 SGHAT, CDR2 FQDESV (reference sequence). Between the trimmed V and J ends, which lost 6 bases and 1 base, there was a span of 12 bases. This CDR3 has 14 residues. The CDR3 nucleotides are TGTGCCAGCAGACGAGGCAGGGGCCAAGAGACCCAGTACTTC. Encoded protein: CASRRGRGQETQYF.

The chain couples TRBV9 to TRBJ2-1; TRBD2 aligns across 8 bases. CDR3 size: 16 residues. The ends lost 0 bases at V and 4 bases at J; junction bases unmatched: 6. The germline V gene has CDR1 SGDLS and CDR2 YYNGEE. CDR3: CASSVEEGGRYNEQFF. Here the CDR3 DNA reads TGTGCCAGCAGCGTAGAGGAGGGCGGGAGGTACAATGAGCAGTTCTTC.

This chain joins TRBV6-5 and TRBJ2-1, with D perhaps TRBD1 (5 bases). Germline CDR1 and CDR2: MNHEY and SVGAGI. V lost 5 bases to trimming and J lost 10 bases, with 18 bases between them. This CDR3 has 14 amino acids. CDR3 sequence: CASSGILTGDEQFF. DNA for the CDR3: TGTGCCAGCAGTGGTATCCTTACAGGAGACGAGCAGTTCTTC.

The chain joins TRBV9 to TRBJ2-7, with a weak D call TRBD1 (6 bases). Germline V lookup: CDR1 SGDLS, CDR2 YYNGEE. CDR3 length: 15 amino acids. Trimming removed 3 bases from V and 4 bases from J, with 17 bases in between. The CDR3 loop is CASSEKTGYAYEQYF. In DNA, the CDR3 is TGTGCCAGCAGCGAAAAGACAGGTTACGCATACGAGCAGTACTTC.

This clone has a handful of counts. The chain has TRBV2 and TRBJ2-1, with D perhaps matching TRBD1 (5 bases). The CDR3 is 14 residues long. V lost 7 bases and J lost 9, with 19 bases in between. Germline CDR1 SNHLY, CDR2 FYNNEI. The DNA of the CDR3 is TGTGCCAGCATAGGGTATGAAGGGGCTGGTGAGCAGTTCTTC. It is translated as CASIGYEGAGEQFF.

The genes are TRBV6-4 and TRBJ2-3; 8 bases are a match to TRBD2. The CDR3 spans 15 residues. CDR1 is MRHNA and CDR2 is SNTAGT in the germline V gene. V was clipped by 2 bases and J by 3 bases; unmatched bases: 4. CDR3 loop: CASSDGERETDTQYF. CDR3 nucleotide sequence: TGTGCCAGCAGTGACGGAGAGCGGGAGACAGATACGCAGTATTTT.

This clone was counted only a few times. The rearrangement uses TRBV27 and TRBJ2-2; D might be TRBD1 (8 bases). The CDR3 consists of 15 residues. Germline loops: CDR1 MNHEY, CDR2 SMNVEV (reference sequence). The V end lost 3 bases, the J end lost 6 bases, and 14 bases lay between the germline ends. The CDR3 protein is CASSFWTGRAGELFF. CDR3 DNA sequence: TGTGCCAGCAGTTTTTGGACAGGGAGGGCCGGGGAGCTGTTTTTT.

This chain links TRBV30 with TRBJ1-5, with D possibly being TRBD1 (6 bases). CDR3 length: 13 amino acids. Germline assignment: CDR1 GTSNPN and CDR2 SVGIG (reference sequence). V was clipped by 7 bases and J by 2 bases, with 12 bases between them. The CDR3 reads CAFSGAGNQPQHF. The CDR3 region has the DNA TGTGCCTTCTCAGGGGCCGGCAATCAGCCCCAGCATTTT.

The sample holds a few counts of this clone. The chain is built from TRBV28 and TRBJ2-7, with D maybe TRBD2 (7 bases). The CDR3 has 14 residues. V shed 3 bases and J shed 2 bases, with 11 bases lying between them. Looked up from germline, CDR1 is MDHEN and CDR2 is SYDVKM. The CDR3 protein is CASSFRGATYEQYF. Here the CDR3 DNA reads TGTGCCAGCAGTTTTCGGGGGGCAACCTACGAGCAGTACTTC.

In the case of this clone: One end of the junction varies from germline; a read error may be responsible. The same CDR3 also results from other DNA sequences found in this sample. The gene calls are TRBV27 and TRBJ1-6; D possibly corresponds to TRBD1 (6 bases). Germline assignment: CDR1 MNHEY and CDR2 SMNVEV (reference sequence). The CDR3 consists of 18 residues. The chain's CDR3 is CASSLLSGGGVYNSPLHF. CDR3 DNA: TGTGCCAGCAGTTTATTAAGTGGGGGGGGCGTCTATAATTCGCCCCTCCACTTT.